A single sample is the source of the 17 T cell receptor beta chains below, sequenced in a study of cytomegalovirus exposure and HLA in healthy donors. Profiled with immunoSEQ multiplex PCR; TCRdb holds only in-frame clones, not every one. The sample carries 40,000 to 55,000 clones, under 95% recorded once. The sequenced sample consisted of PBMCs. All receptors derive from a woman between 18 and 29 years old in good health and CMV-seronegative.

The chain joins TRBV19 to TRBJ2-7, with D perhaps matching TRBD2 (5 bases). With 8 bases removed from V and 3 bases from J, the gap between germline ends came to 17 bases. The germline V gene encodes CDR1 LNHDA and CDR2 SQIVND (reference sequence). The CDR3 has 14 amino acids. The CDR3 nucleotides read TGTGCCAGTTCTCCGGACGGAGGTTTCTACGAGCAGTACTTC. It yields the protein CASSPDGGFYEQYF.

V usage is TRBV28 and J usage is TRBJ2-7, with 9 nucleotides matching TRBD1. Germline V gives CDR1 MDHEN, CDR2 SYDVKM. V shed 5 bases and J 4 bases; nucleotides not matched to a gene: 6. The CDR3 extends over 14 amino acids. The chain's CDR3 is CASSPGTGIYEQYF. The CDR3 DNA sequence: TGTGCCAGCAGTCCCGGGACAGGGATTTACGAGCAGTACTTC.

The V gene is TRBV4-1, the J gene TRBJ2-7, with D unresolved. Germline V gives CDR1 MGHRA, CDR2 YSYEKL. This CDR3 is 14 amino acids long. V gave up 6 bases and J gave up 0 bases, with 12 bases separating them. The CDR3 spells CASRVTSGSYEQYF. The CDR3, as DNA: TGCGCCAGCAGGGTGACCTCGGGCTCCTACGAGCAGTACTTC.

V gene TRBV30 combines with J gene TRBJ2-7; TRBD1 is a possible D gene (5 bases). The V gene lost 3 bases and the J gene lost 0 bases, with 6 bases spanning the gap. This CDR3 is built from 12 residues. The germline V gene encodes CDR1 GTSNPN and CDR2 SVGIG (reference sequence). CDR3 DNA: TGTGCCTGGAGCAGGGACTCCTACGAGCAGTACTTC. This encodes CAWSRDSYEQYF.

This chain joins TRBV7-9 and TRBJ1-4; TRBD1 aligns across 8 bases. The CDR3 totals 15 residues. Unmatched junction bases numbered 8, after V lost 3 bases and J lost 8 bases. CDR1 and CDR2 (germline): SEHNR, FQNEAQ (reference sequence). The CDR3 DNA follows: TGTGCCAGCAGCTTTACAGGGGGGCCGGAAGAAAAACTGTTTTTT. Residues: CASSFTGGPEEKLFF.

The J gene is TRBJ2-7, the V gene TRBV28; no reliable D call. V gave up 3 bases and J gave up 1 base, with 7 bases separating them. CDR1 MDHEN and CDR2 SYDVKM come from the germline V gene. The CDR3 sequence is 13 residues long. The CDR3 DNA reads as TGTGCCAGCAGTTTCGCCAGGTCCTACGAGCAGTACTTC. It is translated as CASSFARSYEQYF.

The gene calls are TRBV10-3 and TRBJ2-2; D might be TRBD1 (5 bases). Trimming took off 7 bases at V and 6 bases at J, with 12 bases between the two ends. Germline assignment: CDR1 ENHRY and CDR2 SYGVKD. This CDR3 region has 13 residues. The CDR3 DNA is TGTGCCATCACCCCGACAGAGGCCGGGGAGCTGTTTTTT. Translated: CAITPTEAGELFF.

In its sample, this clone was seen once. The chain couples TRBV7-2 to TRBJ2-5, with 10 nucleotides matching TRBD2. The CDR3 runs 17 residues. With 1 base clipped from V and 6 bases from J, the junction kept 11 bases outside the gene matches. Germline lookup yields CDR1 SGHTA and CDR2 FQGNSA. Written as DNA, the CDR3 is TGTGCCAGCAGCTTAGATAGTGGGACTAGCGTTAAAAAGACCCAGTACTTC. It specifies CASSLDSGTSVKKTQYF.

Comments on this clone: The missing conserved phenylalanine or tryptophan at the end of this CDR3 makes a read error likely. The DNA is omitted, as the CDR3 cannot be located on it reliably, and the CDR3 follows TCRdb's listing. The chain recombines TRBV6-1 with TRBJ2-7; the table's D call of TRBD1 was not tested on the DNA. CDR1 and CDR2 (germline): MNHNS, SASEGT. The CDR3 spans 11 amino acids, including both terminal residues. CDR3 sequence: CASSYPDGRAP.

This sequence joins TRBV6-1 and TRBJ2-7; D perhaps matches TRBD1 (6 bases). The germline V gene has CDR1 MNHNS and CDR2 SASEGT. CDR3 length: 14 amino acids. Trimming shortened V by 6 bases and J by 3 bases, and 15 bases separated the two germline ends. The CDR3 spells CASRESRGYYEQYF. The CDR3 DNA sequence: TGTGCCAGCAGGGAGAGCAGGGGCTACTACGAGCAGTACTTC.

The CDR3 nucleotides are TGCAGCGTTGAAAGACAGGGGGGCTACGAGCAGTACTTC. This encodes CSVERQGGYEQYF. This chain joins TRBV29-1 and TRBJ2-7; 9 bases line up with TRBD1. Trimming at V came to 2 bases and at J to 3 bases, leaving 2 bases not matched to a gene. The CDR3 consists of 13 residues. The germline V gene encodes CDR1 SQVTM and CDR2 ANQGSEA.

This rearrangement joins TRBV4-2 to TRBJ1-5; possible D gene TRBD1, 5 bases. CDR3 size: 16 residues. CDR1 is LGHNA, CDR2 YNFKEQ, per germline. The germline V and J ends were trimmed by 0 bases and 5 bases, with 14 bases remaining between them. CDR3 protein: CASSQDLSQGYQPQHF. CDR3 bases: TGTGCCAGCAGCCAAGATTTAAGTCAGGGATATCAGCCCCAGCATTTT.

The chain links TRBV7-9 to TRBJ1-4; D may be TRBD1 (6 bases). Trimming pared 3 bases from V and 4 bases from J, leaving 9 bases between. The CDR3 runs to 14 residues. Germline-derived CDR1 and CDR2 are SEHNR and FQNEAQ (reference sequence). CDR3: CASSLTGVNEKLFF. In DNA form, the CDR3 reads TGTGCCAGCAGCTTGACAGGAGTTAATGAAAAACTGTTTTTT.

The genes are TRBV9 and TRBJ1-1; D is uncertain. From germline, CDR1 is SGDLS and CDR2 YYNGEE. The CDR3 contains 17 residues. The V gene lost 0 bases and the J gene lost 5 bases, with 20 bases spanning the gap. The CDR3 loop is CASSVGESPGLRTEAFF. In DNA form, the CDR3 reads TGTGCCAGCAGCGTAGGAGAAAGTCCAGGACTGCGAACTGAAGCTTTCTTT.

This chain uses TRBV7-8 with TRBJ2-7, with 10 bases fitting TRBD1. V shed 4 bases, J shed 2 bases, and the junction held 5 bases outside the gene matches. The germline CDR1 and CDR2 sequences are SGHVS and FQNEAQ. The CDR3 has 15 residues. The CDR3 region is CASSSGTGVAYEQYF. The CDR3 bases are TGTGCCAGCAGCTCCGGGACAGGGGTTGCCTACGAGCAGTACTTC.

The CDR3 loop is CASSSGGSGANVLTF. For the CDR3, the DNA is TGTGCCAGCAGCTCGGGGGGCTCTGGGGCCAACGTCCTGACTTTC. The chain couples TRBV7-3 to TRBJ2-6, with 7 bases that match TRBD2. The CDR3 extends over 15 amino acids. Trimming removed 4 bases from V and 0 bases from J; junction bases left unmatched: 0. The germline V gene has CDR1 SGHTA and CDR2 FQGTGA.

V is TRBV15 and J is TRBJ2-6; a weak D match, TRBD2 (5 bases). From germline, CDR1 is LNHNV and CDR2 YYDKDF (reference sequence). CDR3 length equals 17 residues. Trimming shortened V by 8 bases and J by 0 bases, and 17 bases separated the two germline ends. The CDR3 DNA follows: TGTGCCACCGAGGCGTCGTCCCGGGGCTCTGGGGCCAACGTCCTGACTTTC. It specifies CATEASSRGSGANVLTF.